This T cell receptor beta chain comes out of a study of cytomegalovirus exposure and HLA in healthy donors. Study observations and caveats: Available immune exposure information covered CMV serostatus only.

This clone came up once. The antigen remains unidentified. CDR1 is MNHEY and CDR2 is SVGAGI in the germline V gene. V trimming: 4 bases; J trimming: 10 bases; junction bases outside the gene matches: 10. CDR3 length: 15 amino acids. This PCR relied on a set of 60 Vbeta primers and 13 Jbeta primers. Assay: immunoSEQ multiplex PCR; the TCRdb copy retains only in-frame clones and omits some. The sample includes around 76,000 clones, roughly 67% of them seen just once. Sequencing input: PBMCs. The origin of this receptor is a man aged 40-49 years in good health and CMV-seropositive. V usage is TRBV6-5 and J usage is TRBJ1-6, with 7 bases lining up with TRBD1. CDR3 sequence: CASSSLTGRVSPLHF. In nucleotides, the CDR3 is TGTGCCAGCAGTTCCTTGACAGGGAGAGTATCACCCCTCCACTTT.